Reported below is one T cell receptor (beta chain). The antigen remains undetermined. The same CDR3 can be traced to other DNA sequences in this sample. Subsets obtained from CD4+ cells comprised CD45RA+ naive and CD45RA-negative memory cells. Generated by immunoSEQ multiplex PCR, the TCRdb table keeps only in-frame clones and is missing some. The repertoire consists of some 900,000 clones, with 76% occurring once and the leading ten covering over 1.3%. The data are from a study of shared clonotypes between healthy human individuals. Study-wide context: For every donor, three CD4 naive, three CD4 memory, two CD8 naive and one CD8 memory plates were used. The study's findings and limits: Tissue TCR repertoires likely differ from these blood-only repertoires.

This CDR3 contains 12 residues. Trimming took off 2 bases at V and 5 bases at J, with 3 bases between the two ends. Germline CDR1 and CDR2: ENHRY and SYGVKD. The rearrangement uses TRBV10-3 and TRBJ2-2; D is unclear. The sequence was collected from a man between 18 and 35 years old in good health. The sequencing sample was made of memory CD4+ T cells sorted from blood. The subset: CD45RA-negative fraction. The CDR3 coding sequence is TGTGCCATCAGTGAGGGAACCGGGGAGCTGTTTTTT. Its translation is CAISEGTGELFF.